These 27 T cell receptor beta chains originate from one sample sequenced in a study of blood T cell repertoires in COVID-19. Assay: immunoSEQ multiplex PCR; the TCRdb copy retains only in-frame clones and omits some. The table has hundreds of thousands of clones, approximately 91% seen once. Sequencing was performed on peripheral blood. Every receptor here comes from a man aged 35 to 55 with acute or convalescent COVID-19.

The V call is TRBV28, the J call TRBJ2-1, with 8 bases aligning to TRBD2. The CDR3 covers 14 residues. The germline CDR1 and CDR2 sequences are MDHEN and SYDVKM. The trim removed 5 bases at V and 3 bases at J, leaving 3 bases unmatched. CDR3 sequence: CASSSGSLYNEQFF. The CDR3 DNA sequence: TGTGCCAGCAGTAGCGGGAGCCTCTACAATGAGCAGTTCTTC.

This sequence joins TRBV30 and TRBJ1-6, with 10 bases lining up with TRBD1. Unmatched junction bases numbered 3, after V lost 2 bases and J lost 8 bases. The V gene's germline CDR1 is GTSNPN and CDR2 SVGIG (reference sequence). The CDR3 contains 14 residues. The CDR3 loop reads CAWSSGTGDSPLHF. For the CDR3, the DNA is TGTGCCTGGAGTTCCGGGACAGGGGATTCACCCCTCCACTTT.

The V and J genes are TRBV7-7 and TRBJ2-2; D uncertain. Germline assignment: CDR1 SSHAT and CDR2 FNYEAQ (reference sequence). V was clipped by 5 bases and J by 4 bases, with 8 bases between them. There are 13 residues in the CDR3. The CDR3 nucleotides are TGTGCCAGCAGCATCCCTAGCACCGGGGAGCTGTTTTTT. Protein: CASSIPSTGELFF. The entire variable domain, with the rest obtained from reference TRBV7-7 and TRBJ2-2, is as follows: GAGVSQSPRYKVTKRGQDVTLRCDPISSHATLYWYQQALGQGPEFLTYFNYEAQPDKSGLPSDRFSAERPEGSISTLTIQRTEQRDSAMYRCASSIPSTGELFFGEGSRLTVL.

This clone was seen only once. The chain joins TRBV4-2 to TRBJ1-2; the D gene is possibly TRBD1 (6 bases). The germline V and J ends were trimmed by 0 bases and 8 bases, with 13 bases remaining between them. The CDR3 is 14 amino acids. From germline, CDR1 is LGHNA and CDR2 YNFKEQ. The CDR3 region is CASSQDAGARGYTF. The CDR3 nucleotides read TGTGCCAGCAGCCAAGATGCGGGGGCGCGGGGCTACACCTTC.

This chain links TRBV9 with TRBJ1-6; possible D gene TRBD1, 5 bases. This CDR3 region has 17 residues. CDR1 is SGDLS, CDR2 YYNGEE, per germline. The V gene lost 4 bases and the J gene lost 2 bases, with 16 bases spanning the gap. CDR3: CASSPLRDLAYNSPLHF. Here the CDR3 DNA reads TGTGCCAGCAGCCCTCTCAGGGATTTGGCCTATAATTCACCCCTCCACTTT.

The V and J genes are TRBV19 and TRBJ2-6; a weak D match, TRBD1 (5 bases). This CDR3 contains 18 residues. Germline CDR1 reads LNHDA; CDR2 reads SQIVND (reference sequence). V lost 3 bases and J lost 2, with 17 bases in between. The CDR3: CASSMVGAGQTGANVLTF. Written as DNA, the CDR3 is TGTGCCAGTAGTATGGTCGGCGCAGGACAAACTGGGGCCAACGTCCTGACTTTC.

The chain is built from TRBV5-1 and TRBJ2-1; 12 bases fit TRBD1. Germline V gene lookup returns CDR1 SGHRS and CDR2 YFSETQ. The CDR3 extends over 14 amino acids. Germline trimming cut 4 bases from V and 8 bases from J; bases unmatched to any gene: 4. In DNA form, the CDR3 reads TGCGCCAGCAGCAAGGGACAGGGGGCAGATGAGCAGTTCTTC. It encodes CASSKGQGADEQFF.

The chain has TRBV5-1 and TRBJ2-1; 8 positions match TRBD2. Germline CDR1 is SGHRS and CDR2 is YFSETQ. V lost 0 bases to trimming and J lost 1 base; unmatched junction nucleotides: 3. The CDR3 length is 16 residues. The DNA for the CDR3 is TGCGCCAGCAGCTTGGGGGGACTAGTATCCTACAATGAGCAGTTCTTC. This translates into CASSLGGLVSYNEQFF.

The J gene is TRBJ1-4, the V gene TRBV5-1; D is possibly TRBD1 (6 bases). CDR1 and CDR2 (germline): SGHRS, YFSETQ. The CDR3 length is 16 residues. Trimming shortened V by 4 bases and J by 6 bases, and 19 bases separated the two germline ends. Here the CDR3 reads CASSPRLGAEDEKLFF. The CDR3 DNA reads as TGCGCCAGCAGCCCGCGATTGGGGGCGGAGGATGAAAAACTGTTTTTT.

The CDR3 region has the DNA TGTGCCAGCAGCCCGTCGGTCGCGGAAAAACTGTTTTTT. It encodes CASSPSVAEKLFF. The chain combines TRBV12-3 or TRBV12-4 with TRBJ1-4; D ambiguous. The CDR3 runs 13 residues. V dropped 6 bases and J dropped 8 bases, with 13 bases sitting between them.

This chain links TRBV4-2 with TRBJ2-2, with 8 nucleotides matching TRBD2. Germline V lookup: CDR1 LGHNA, CDR2 YNFKEQ. This CDR3 has 15 residues. J gave up 5 bases and V 1 base, and 3 bases lay outside the gene matches. The CDR3 sequence: CASSQAGGRTGELFF. The CDR3 DNA sequence: TGTGCCAGCAGCCAAGCGGGGGGGCGAACCGGGGAGCTGTTTTTT.

The rearrangement joins TRBV21-1 to TRBJ2-1; TRBD2 is the table's D call and was not checked against the DNA. TRBV21-1 is an annotated pseudogene. CDR3 length equals 16 residues. The CDR3 reads CASSARGCLSYNEQFF. The DNA of the CDR3 is TGTGCCAGCAGCGCCCGCGGGTGCCTCTCCTACAATGAGCAGTTCTTC.

This chain connects TRBV3-1 (or the pseudogene TRBV3-2) to TRBJ1-5; no firm D call. CDR1 is LGHDT, CDR2 YNNKEL, per germline (reference sequence). The CDR3 covers 13 residues. V was clipped by 3 bases and J by 5 bases, with 8 bases between them. The CDR3, as DNA: TGTGCCAGCAGCCAGGGAGAGGATCAGCCCCAGCATTTT. It codes for CASSQGEDQPQHF.

The chain is built from TRBV7-2 and TRBJ2-5, with 7 nucleotides matching TRBD2. The V and J ends lost 0 bases and 3 bases, in that order; junction bases with no gene match: 4. Germline loops: CDR1 SGHTA, CDR2 FQGNSA. The CDR3 is 15 residues long. The CDR3 here is CASSLAPGREETQYF. For the CDR3, the DNA is TGTGCCAGCAGCTTAGCGCCAGGGAGGGAAGAGACCCAGTACTTC. The full variable domain, in which reference TRBV7-2 and TRBJ2-5 provide the parts outside the CDR3, is GAGVSQSPSNKVTEKGKDVELRCDPISGHTALYWYRQSLGQGLEFLIYFQGNSAPDKSGLPSDRFSAERTGGSVSTLTIQRTQQEDSAVYLCASSLAPGREETQYFGPGTRLLVL.

The chain carries TRBV27 and TRBJ1-5; D is unresolved. V was clipped by 10 bases and J by 2 bases, with 18 bases between them. Germline-derived CDR1 and CDR2 are MNHEY and SMNVEV (reference sequence). This CDR3 spans 15 amino acids. This CDR3 is CATNPGGMGNQPQHF. CDR3 nucleotide sequence: TGTGCCACCAACCCTGGAGGAATGGGCAATCAGCCCCAGCATTTT.

The chain joins TRBV10-1 to TRBJ2-1; 11 nucleotides line up with TRBD2. The CDR3 extends over 15 amino acids. The V segment lost 5 bases and the J segment 8 bases; nucleotides outside the gene matches: 8. CDR1 WNHNN and CDR2 SYGVQD come from the germline V gene (reference sequence). CDR3 nucleotides: TGCGCCAGCAGTAAACTAGCGGGGGAAGTGGATGAGCAGTTCTTC. Translating gives CASSKLAGEVDEQFF.

V is TRBV27 and J is TRBJ2-7; 8 bases line up with TRBD1. With 2 bases clipped from V and 6 bases from J, the junction kept 3 bases outside the gene matches. Germline V gene sequence: CDR1 MNHEY, CDR2 SMNVEV (reference sequence). This CDR3 is built from 13 residues. CDR3 DNA sequence: TGTGCCAGCAGTTTAGCAGGGGGCGGCGAGCAGTACTTC. Residues: CASSLAGGGEQYF.

The gene calls are TRBV3-1 (or the pseudogene TRBV3-2) and TRBJ2-2, with 13 bases fitting TRBD2. The CDR3 sequence is 16 residues long. V shed 2 bases, J shed 6 bases, and the junction held 3 bases outside the gene matches. CDR1 and CDR2 from the germline V gene are LGHDT and YNNKEL (reference sequence). The CDR3 DNA sequence: TGTGCCAGCAGCCAAATGGGACTAGCGGGACCCGGGGAGCTGTTTTTT. The encoded protein is CASSQMGLAGPGELFF.

This clone was recorded once. The J gene is TRBJ2-6, the V gene TRBV19; 10 bases are a match to TRBD1. Germline lookup yields CDR1 LNHDA and CDR2 SQIVND (reference sequence). The CDR3 is 17 amino acids. V was clipped by 5 bases and J by 0 bases; unmatched bases: 4. The CDR3 DNA follows: TGTGCCAGTAGTCAAGGGACAGGGGTCTCTGGGGCCAACGTCCTGACTTTC. This encodes CASSQGTGVSGANVLTF.

The count of this clone is one. The rearrangement uses TRBV18 and TRBJ1-4; D gene unclear. Germline CDR1 reads KGHSH; CDR2 reads LQKENI. Trimming took 5 bases from V and 8 from J, leaving 18 bases between them. The CDR3 has 15 amino acids. CDR3 DNA sequence: TGTGCCAGCTCATCCGCCTTAAAGTCGCGCGAAAAACTGTTTTTT. Translating gives CASSSALKSREKLFF.

The chain has TRBV7-8 and TRBJ1-6, with D unresolved. V shed 5 bases and J shed 7 bases, with 12 bases lying between them. The CDR3 covers 14 residues. From germline, CDR1 is SGHVS and CDR2 FQNEAQ. The CDR3 spells CASSREARNSPLHF. The CDR3 nucleotides read TGTGCCAGCAGCCGTGAGGCACGGAATTCACCCCTCCACTTT.

This clone was detected only a few times. The rearrangement joins TRBV7-2 to TRBJ1-3, with TRBD1 as a possible D gene (6 bases). This CDR3 spans 15 amino acids. The V gene's germline CDR1 is SGHTA and CDR2 FQGNSA. Deletions cut 5 bases from V and 0 bases from J, with 11 bases between. The CDR3 coding sequence is TGTGCCAGCAGCCTCTCAGGGGCCTCTGGAAACACCATATATTTT. Protein sequence: CASSLSGASGNTIYF.

This clone was counted between two and nine times. The rearrangement uses TRBV18 and TRBJ1-1; D might be TRBD1 (5 bases). This CDR3 region has 13 residues. V lost 6 bases to trimming and J lost 5 bases, with 13 bases between them. Germline V CDR1 and CDR2: KGHSH, LQKENI. CDR3 DNA: TGTGCCAGCTCCGAATGGGGGGGAACTGAAGCTTTCTTT. It codes for CASSEWGGTEAFF.

This clone was picked up one time. This sequence joins TRBV4-2 and TRBJ1-5; the match to TRBD1 covers 7 bases. This CDR3 region has 18 residues. With V trimmed by 0 bases and J by 0 bases, 8 bases remained unmatched. CDR1 is LGHNA and CDR2 is YNFKEQ in the germline V gene. The CDR3 sequence: CASSQDVGTAYSNQPQHF. CDR3 DNA sequence: TGTGCCAGCAGCCAAGATGTGGGGACAGCATATAGCAATCAGCCCCAGCATTTT.

This chain's CDR3 is CATSEATGRQFF. CDR3 DNA sequence: TGTGCCACCAGTGAGGCGACAGGCCGGCAGTTCTTC. V gene TRBV24-1 combines with J gene TRBJ2-1, with D perhaps matching TRBD1 (6 bases). Looked up from germline, CDR1 is KGHDR and CDR2 is SFDVKD. CDR3 length: 12 amino acids. With 4 bases removed from V and 12 bases from J, the gap between germline ends came to 12 bases.

The rearrangement joins TRBV14 to TRBJ2-7; 8 bases fit TRBD2. The CDR3 runs to 16 residues. Losses at the gene ends were 1 base for V and 5 bases for J; bases not matched to a gene: 10. Looked up from germline, CDR1 is SGHDN and CDR2 is FVKESK. The CDR3 DNA reads as TGTGCCAGCAGCCAAGGCCAAGCGGGAGTCACCCACGAGCAGTACTTC. Translation: CASSQGQAGVTHEQYF.

The chain links TRBV7-2 to TRBJ1-1; D is perhaps TRBD1 (6 bases). CDR3 size: 17 residues. V shed 5 bases and J shed 0 bases, with 19 bases lying between them. CDR1 is SGHTA, CDR2 FQGNSA, per germline. CDR3 sequence (DNA): TGTGCCAGCAGCCCGTCCCAGGGGTCCGACATGAACACTGAAGCTTTCTTT. This encodes CASSPSQGSDMNTEAFF.